This entry concerns a single TCR beta chain. These data come from a study of control samples from healthy donors and cancer patients. J was trimmed by 2 bases and V by 2 bases; bases with no gene match: 2. The CDR3 is 16 amino acids. CDR1 and CDR2 (germline): SGHAT, FQNNGV. Here immunoSEQ multiplex PCR was the method, and the copy in TCRdb shows in-frame clones only, minus some. Of some 160,000 clones listed, about nine tenths were seen once; the top ten hold roughly 5%. Sequencing was performed on blood. This TCR derives from a young man in good health. The chain joins TRBV11-2 to TRBJ2-7; TRBD2 agrees at 14 bases. CDR3: CASSLKTSGGAYEQYF. The CDR3 DNA follows: TGTGCCAGCAGCTTAAAGACTAGCGGGGGGGCCTACGAGCAGTACTTC.